The rows below give T cell receptor beta chains drawn from one sample of a study of follicular helper T cells after annual influenza vaccination. Sequencing was performed with immunoSEQ multiplex PCR; in TCRdb, only in-frame clones are kept and a portion is missing. The sample carries approximately 9,300 clones, about 82% recorded once. The specimen comprised CXCR5+ CD38- circulating T follicular helper cells from blood, sampled 7 days after influenza vaccination. These receptors originate from an adult who received the influenza vaccine. The conserved cysteine and the conserved F or W are not part of the CDR3 here. Each record gives: V gene, J gene, CDR3 protein.

v_gene: TRBV19
j_gene: TRBJ1-1
CDR3aa: ASSRGTGTMNTEAF

v_gene: TRBV18
j_gene: TRBJ1-2
CDR3aa: ASAPGKLYGYT

v_gene: TRBV7-2
j_gene: TRBJ2-1
CDR3aa: ASRSTPGYNEQF

v_gene: TRBV4-3
j_gene: TRBJ2-1
CDR3aa: ASSQDLLRSGGGNEQF

v_gene: TRBV2
j_gene: TRBJ2-1
CDR3aa: ASSDPEQF

v_gene: TRBV4-3
j_gene: TRBJ2-3
CDR3aa: ASSQERGPASGGRDTQY

v_gene: TRBV6-5
j_gene: TRBJ2-2
CDR3aa: ASRGGTGELF

v_gene: TRBV9
j_gene: TRBJ1-1
CDR3aa: ASSVGGQGKTEAF

v_gene: TRBV5-6
j_gene: TRBJ1-1
CDR3aa: ASSINRGTMNTEAF

v_gene: TRBV28
j_gene: TRBJ1-4
CDR3aa: ASSGGTARNEKLF

v_gene: TRBV27
j_gene: TRBJ2-7
CDR3aa: ASTIIVGGTYEQY

v_gene: TRBV2
j_gene: TRBJ2-7
CDR3aa: ASSEIRTGGKYEQY

v_gene: TRBV6-6
j_gene: TRBJ1-6
CDR3aa: ASSRPVDRDSPLH

v_gene: TRBV5-8
j_gene: TRBJ1-5
CDR3aa: ASSPEQDLYSNQPQH

v_gene: TRBV5-6
j_gene: TRBJ1-4
CDR3aa: ASSPSPKTGRDEKLF

v_gene: TRBV7-2
j_gene: TRBJ1-2
CDR3aa: ASREAIQNYGYT

v_gene: TRBV12-2
j_gene: TRBJ2-3
CDR3aa: ASRPRGCTDTQY

v_gene: TRBV5-1
j_gene: TRBJ2-1
CDR3aa: ASSLDGTSGSYEQF

v_gene: TRBV6-1
j_gene: TRBJ2-3
CDR3aa: ASSPRVMTDTQY

v_gene: TRBV6-1
j_gene: TRBJ1-5
CDR3aa: ASSEAFGTGGQPQH

v_gene: TRBV29-1
j_gene: TRBJ2-1
CDR3aa: SGTGTGAYNEQF

v_gene: TRBV25-1
j_gene: TRBJ2-3
CDR3aa: ASSDRGDTQY

v_gene: TRBV11-2
j_gene: TRBJ1-2
CDR3aa: ASSLLLDSYGYT

v_gene: TRBV28
j_gene: TRBJ1-2
CDR3aa: ASRISANYGYT

v_gene: TRBV2
j_gene: TRBJ1-3
CDR3aa: ASAENTIY

v_gene: TRBV7-2
j_gene: TRBJ1-2
CDR3aa: ASKVGAQGDGYT

v_gene: TRBV5-1
j_gene: TRBJ1-6
CDR3aa: ASSLENSPLH

v_gene: TRBV11-1
j_gene: TRBJ1-2
CDR3aa: ASSPTGNYGYT

v_gene: TRBV6-1
j_gene: TRBJ2-3
CDR3aa: ASSDVTGGADTQY

v_gene: TRBV19
j_gene: TRBJ1-5
CDR3aa: ASSPLFGGQPQH

v_gene: TRBV4-3
j_gene: TRBJ1-2
CDR3aa: ASSPDRDRGGYGYT

v_gene: TRBV12-5
j_gene: TRBJ1-2
CDR3aa: ASGRDNYGYT

v_gene: TRBV6-6
j_gene: TRBJ1-4
CDR3aa: ASSQTGNNEKLF

v_gene: TRBV5-1
j_gene: TRBJ1-2
CDR3aa: ASSLDGVPVDGYT

v_gene: TRBV5-1
j_gene: TRBJ1-5
CDR3aa: ASSPGLLNQPQH

v_gene: TRBV5-6
j_gene: TRBJ2-7
CDR3aa: ASSQTGGEQY

v_gene: TRBV28
j_gene: TRBJ1-5
CDR3aa: ATQGYQPQH

v_gene: TRBV10-3
j_gene: TRBJ1-2
CDR3aa: AISKDRAPNYGYT

v_gene: TRBV7-9
j_gene: TRBJ2-1
CDR3aa: ASSLVAGVNEQF

v_gene: TRBV6-6
j_gene: TRBJ1-6
CDR3aa: ASSRLQGRGSPLH

v_gene: TRBV4-3
j_gene: TRBJ1-2
CDR3aa: ASSQDQGQGSRYT

v_gene: TRBV5-4
j_gene: TRBJ1-2
CDR3aa: ASSLGDREGVGYT

v_gene: TRBV5-1
j_gene: TRBJ1-3
CDR3aa: ASSQREFSGNTIY

v_gene: TRBV5-1
j_gene: TRBJ2-6
CDR3aa: ASSFGTSGASGANVLT

v_gene: TRBV28
j_gene: TRBJ2-7
CDR3aa: ASSSRNSPATYEQY